This T cell receptor beta chain originates from a study of T cells in localized non-small cell lung cancer. Only one count was recorded for this clone. Its antigen is unidentified. Whole-study results and caveats: For the top 100 tumor clones, a median about 62 also appeared in adjacent lung. Patients showing higher blood T cell density tended to see longer overall survival. Uninvolved adjacent lung had higher T cell clonality than tumor and all other tissues.

Between the trimmed V and J ends, which lost 7 bases and 7 bases, there was a span of 13 bases. There are 12 residues in the CDR3. Germline CDR1 is MNHNS and CDR2 is SASEGT. Profiled with immunoSEQ multiplex PCR; TCRdb holds only in-frame clones, not every one. Of over 45,000 clones listed, about 72% were seen once; the top ten hold 17%. This clonotype was sampled from a man between 40 and 75 years old with stage I squamous cell lung carcinoma. The chain is built from TRBV6-1 and TRBJ1-1; D not resolved. Specimen: peripheral blood, collected before any cancer treatment. This CDR3 reads CASTRLMLEAFF. The CDR3 DNA is TGTGCCAGCACCAGACTCATGCTTGAAGCTTTCTTT.